These T cell receptor beta chains were read from a single sample in a study of long-term antiretroviral therapy in people with HIV. Data came from immunoSEQ multiplex PCR; TCRdb stores just in-frame clones and leaves some out. The sample yields approximately 31,000 clones, 65% to 80% seen once. The specimen comprised unsorted PBMCs, sampled 3.1 years after starting antiretroviral therapy. Source of these receptors: a woman between 50 and 59 years old with HIV. The CDR3 runs from the conserved cysteine through the conserved F or W. The D gene is left open where the match is weak. Clone size, where shown, is once, few, many, or a class for clones that have expanded.

TRBD1	TRBJ2-3	NA	TRBV4-1	CASRPPQGAMRDTQYF	TGCGCCAGCAGGCCTCCACAGGGGGCCATGCGGGATACGCAGTATTTT
NA	TRBJ1-6	NA	TRBV2	CASSRANSPLHF	TGTGCCAGTAGTAGAGCTAATTCACCCCTCCACTTT
NA	TRBJ1-1	once	TRBV5-1	CASSLSPAAEAFF	TGCGCCAGCAGCTTGAGTCCGGCGGCTGAAGCTTTCTTT
TRBD2	TRBJ2-5	NA	TRBV28	CASEMGGDKKTQYF	TGTGCCAGCGAAATGGGGGGGGATAAGAAGACCCAGTACTTC
NA	TRBJ1-5	NA	TRBV5-6	CASSSSSRDPGYQPQHF	TGTGCCAGCAGCTCGTCAAGCCGGGACCCTGGGTATCAGCCCCAGCATTTT
TRBD1	TRBJ1-1	NA	TRBV4-1	CASSQDADRAMNTEAFF	TGCGCCAGCAGCCAAGACGCGGACAGGGCTATGAACACTGAAGCTTTCTTT
TRBD1	TRBJ1-5	NA	TRBV2	CASSGDRGNQPQHF	TGTGCCAGCAGTGGGGACAGGGGAAATCAGCCCCAGCATTTT
NA	TRBJ2-3	NA	TRBV7-9	CASSLNPLLGDTQYF	TGTGCCAGCAGCTTAAACCCTCTCCTGGGGGATACGCAGTATTTT
TRBD1	TRBJ1-5	NA	TRBV6-1	CASSVDRGRAQHF	TGTGCCAGCAGTGTGGACAGGGGGCGAGCCCAGCATTTT
TRBD1	TRBJ1-6	NA	TRBV19	CASSREGGTGVSPLHF	TGTGCCAGTAGTAGAGAGGGCGGGACAGGGGTTTCACCCCTCCACTTT
TRBD2	TRBJ2-2	NA	TRBV2	CASRSTGTSSTGELFF	TGTGCCAGCAGGTCGACCGGGACTAGCAGCACCGGGGAGCTGTTTTTT
TRBD1	TRBJ1-2	NA	TRBV2	CASMMDRASPYGYTF	TGTGCCAGCATGATGGACAGGGCGTCCCCTTATGGCTACACCTTC
TRBD2	TRBJ2-1	NA	TRBV19	CASQRGSTYNEQFF	TGTGCCAGCCAGCGGGGCTCAACCTACAATGAGCAGTTCTTC
NA	TRBJ2-3	NA	TRBV7-3	CASSTDRGTDTQYF	TGTGCCAGCAGCACCGACAGAGGGACAGATACGCAGTATTTT
NA	TRBJ2-5	NA	TRBV7-2	CASSSPETQYF	TGTGCCAGCAGCTCCCCGGAGACCCAGTACTTC
NA	TRBJ2-3	NA	TRBV6-5	CASRSTSTDTQYF	TGTGCCAGCAGGTCTACTAGCACAGATACGCAGTATTTT